The present T cell receptor beta chain was sequenced within a study of tumor-infiltrating lymphocytes in primary liver carcinoma. Overall study context: Subjects consisted of male and female patients aged 30 to 69 years. Regardless of tissue type, samples showed similar yields of roughly 3.5 to 7.5 million productive TCRbeta reads. Study-wide findings and caveats: Tumor region pairs overlapped more than did tumor-adjacent and tumor-blood pairs. Blood trailed tumors significantly in top-250-clone fraction (p = 0.039).

Unsorted whole blood served as the source of blood RNA, and germline DNA was extracted as well. In this sample, this clonotype turned up a few times. What it binds is unknown. With a constant-region primer, TCR beta cDNA was made from around 520 ng of total RNA. Three nested multiplex PCR rounds of slightly modified ARM-PCR generated TCR beta libraries. It was with TRBV1-TRBV30 forward primers and a C-beta reverse primer that the first two PCR rounds were run, at roughly 9 cycles each. From the multiplex PCR reads, TCRdb called clonotypes with MiXCR, one entry per CDR3 protein. The sample lists about 310,000 distinct CDR3 sequences; about 50% were seen once. V was shortened by 0 bases and J by 1 base, with 11 bases between the two germline ends. Looked up from germline, CDR1 is SGHNT and CDR2 is YYREEE (reference sequence). The length of the CDR3 is 16 residues.

V gene TRBV5-4 combines with J gene TRBJ2-4; D call uncertain. Sequenced: peripheral blood. This sequence originates from a woman in her 30s with primary liver carcinoma and hepatitis B virus infection. DNA of the CDR3: TGTGCCAGCAGCTTGGATCCAGACGGGGCCAAAAACATTCAGTACTTC. This codes for CASSLDPDGAKNIQYF.